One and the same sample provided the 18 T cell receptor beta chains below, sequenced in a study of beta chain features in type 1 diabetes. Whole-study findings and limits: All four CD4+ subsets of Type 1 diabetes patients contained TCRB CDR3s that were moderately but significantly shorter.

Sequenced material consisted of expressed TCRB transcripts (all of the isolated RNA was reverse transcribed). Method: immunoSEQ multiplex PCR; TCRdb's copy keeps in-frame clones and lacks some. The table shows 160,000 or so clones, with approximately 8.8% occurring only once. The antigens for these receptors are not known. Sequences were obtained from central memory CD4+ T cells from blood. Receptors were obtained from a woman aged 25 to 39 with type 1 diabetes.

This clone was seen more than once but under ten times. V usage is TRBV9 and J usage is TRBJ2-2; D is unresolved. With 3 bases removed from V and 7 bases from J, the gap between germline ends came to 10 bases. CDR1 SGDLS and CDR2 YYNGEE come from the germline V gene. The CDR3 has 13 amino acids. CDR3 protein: CASSATTRGELFF. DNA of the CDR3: TGTGCCAGCAGCGCCACAACCCGCGGGGAGCTGTTTTTT.

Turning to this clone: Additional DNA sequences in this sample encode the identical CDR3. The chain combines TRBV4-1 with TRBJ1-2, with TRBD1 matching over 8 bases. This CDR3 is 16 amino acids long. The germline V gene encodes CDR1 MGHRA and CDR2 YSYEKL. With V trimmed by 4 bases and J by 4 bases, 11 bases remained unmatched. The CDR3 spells CASSRTWTGTGYGYTF. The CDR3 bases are TGCGCCAGCAGCCGCACCTGGACAGGGACGGGCTATGGCTACACCTTC.

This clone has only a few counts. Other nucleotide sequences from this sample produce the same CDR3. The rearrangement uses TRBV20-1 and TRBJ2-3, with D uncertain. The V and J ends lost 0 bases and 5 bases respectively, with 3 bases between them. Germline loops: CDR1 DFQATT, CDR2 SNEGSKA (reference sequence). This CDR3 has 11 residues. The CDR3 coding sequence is TGCAGTGCTAGAGATCTAGATACGCAGTATTTT. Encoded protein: CSARDLDTQYF.

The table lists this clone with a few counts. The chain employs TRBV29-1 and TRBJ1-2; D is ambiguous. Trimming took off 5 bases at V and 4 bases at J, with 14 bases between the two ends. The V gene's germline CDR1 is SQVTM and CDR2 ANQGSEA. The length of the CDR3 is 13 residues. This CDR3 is CSVTSENLYGYTF. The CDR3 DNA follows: TGCAGCGTTACGTCCGAGAACCTCTATGGCTACACCTTC.

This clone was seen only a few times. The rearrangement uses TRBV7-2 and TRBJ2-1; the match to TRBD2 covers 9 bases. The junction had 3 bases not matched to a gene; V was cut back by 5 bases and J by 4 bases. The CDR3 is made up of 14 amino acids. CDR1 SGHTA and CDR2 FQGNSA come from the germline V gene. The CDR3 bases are TGTGCCAGCAGCAAGCGGGAGGAGTACAATGAGCAGTTCTTC. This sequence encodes CASSKREEYNEQFF. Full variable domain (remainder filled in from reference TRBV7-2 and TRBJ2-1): GAGVSQSPSNKVTEKGKDVELRCDPISGHTALYWYRQSLGQGLEFLIYFQGNSAPDKSGLPSDRFSAERTGGSVSTLTIQRTQQEDSAVYLCASSKREEYNEQFFGPGTRLTVL.

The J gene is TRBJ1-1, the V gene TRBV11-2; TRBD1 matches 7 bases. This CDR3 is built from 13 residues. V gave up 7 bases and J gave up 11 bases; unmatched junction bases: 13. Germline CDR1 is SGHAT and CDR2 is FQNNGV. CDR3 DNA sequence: TGTGCCAGCACCGAGACGGACAGGTATGCGGCTTTCTTT. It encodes CASTETDRYAAFF.

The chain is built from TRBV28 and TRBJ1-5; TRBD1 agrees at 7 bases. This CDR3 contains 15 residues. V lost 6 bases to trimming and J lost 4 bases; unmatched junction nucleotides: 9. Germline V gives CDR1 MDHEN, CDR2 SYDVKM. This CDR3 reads CASRLGDRANQPQHF. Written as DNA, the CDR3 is TGTGCCAGCAGACTAGGCGACAGGGCAAATCAGCCCCAGCATTTT.

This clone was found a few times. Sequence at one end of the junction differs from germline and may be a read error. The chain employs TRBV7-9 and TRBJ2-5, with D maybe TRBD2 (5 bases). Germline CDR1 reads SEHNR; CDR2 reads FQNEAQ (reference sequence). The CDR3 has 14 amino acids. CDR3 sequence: CASSLVGVPETQYF. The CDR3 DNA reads TGTGCCAGCAGTTTAGTCGGGGTCCCAGAGACCCAGTACTTC.

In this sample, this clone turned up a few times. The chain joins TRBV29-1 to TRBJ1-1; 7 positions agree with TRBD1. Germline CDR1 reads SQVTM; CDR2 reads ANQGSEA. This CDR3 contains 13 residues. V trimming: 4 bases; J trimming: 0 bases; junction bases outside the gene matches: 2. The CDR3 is CSVATGMNTEAFF. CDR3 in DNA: TGCAGCGTTGCGACAGGGATGAACACTGAAGCTTTCTTT.

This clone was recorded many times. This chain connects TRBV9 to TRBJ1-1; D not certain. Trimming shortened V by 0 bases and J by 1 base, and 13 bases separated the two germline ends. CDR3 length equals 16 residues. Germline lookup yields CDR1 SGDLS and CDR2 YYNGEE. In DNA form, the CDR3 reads TGTGCCAGCAGCGTAGGTTTGTGGGCAGGGAACACTGAAGCTTTCTTT. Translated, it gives CASSVGLWAGNTEAFF.

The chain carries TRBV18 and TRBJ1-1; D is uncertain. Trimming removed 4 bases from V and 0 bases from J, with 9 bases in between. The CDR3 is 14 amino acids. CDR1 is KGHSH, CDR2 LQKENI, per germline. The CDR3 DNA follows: TGTGCCAGCTCACAGCAGGAAGTGAACACTGAAGCTTTCTTT. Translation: CASSQQEVNTEAFF.

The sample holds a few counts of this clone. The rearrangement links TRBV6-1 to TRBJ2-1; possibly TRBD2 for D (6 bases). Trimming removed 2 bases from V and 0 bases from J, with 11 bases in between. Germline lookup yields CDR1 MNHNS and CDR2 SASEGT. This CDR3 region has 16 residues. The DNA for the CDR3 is TGTGCCAGCAGTGAACCGGGACTCAGCTCCTACAATGAGCAGTTCTTC. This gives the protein CASSEPGLSSYNEQFF.

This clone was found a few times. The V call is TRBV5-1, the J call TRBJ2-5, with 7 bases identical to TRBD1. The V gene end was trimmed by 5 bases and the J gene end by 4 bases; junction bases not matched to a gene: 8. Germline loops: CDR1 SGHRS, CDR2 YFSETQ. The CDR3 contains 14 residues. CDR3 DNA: TGCGCCAGCAGGTCGGGACAGTATGGAGAGACCCAGTACTTC. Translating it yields CASRSGQYGETQYF.

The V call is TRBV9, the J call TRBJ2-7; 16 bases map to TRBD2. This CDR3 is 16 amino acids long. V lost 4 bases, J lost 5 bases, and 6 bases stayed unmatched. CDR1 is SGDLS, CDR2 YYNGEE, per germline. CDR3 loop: CASSSGTSGRGDEQYF. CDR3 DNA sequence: TGTGCCAGCAGCAGCGGGACTAGCGGGAGGGGCGACGAGCAGTACTTC.

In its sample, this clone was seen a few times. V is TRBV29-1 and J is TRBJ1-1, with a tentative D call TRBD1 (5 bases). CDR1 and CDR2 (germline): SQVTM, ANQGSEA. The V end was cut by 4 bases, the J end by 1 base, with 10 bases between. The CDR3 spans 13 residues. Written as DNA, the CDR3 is TGCAGCGTTGCGGCCAGGGAGAACACTGAAGCTTTCTTT. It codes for CSVAARENTEAFF.

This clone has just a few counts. The CDR3 loop reads CASSLGVAQTQETQYF. CDR3 nucleotide sequence: TGCGCCAGCAGCTTGGGGGTAGCGCAGACTCAAGAGACCCAGTACTTC. This chain uses TRBV5-1 with TRBJ2-5, with D maybe TRBD2 (5 bases). Germline lookup yields CDR1 SGHRS and CDR2 YFSETQ. V was pared by 0 bases and J by 2 bases, with 14 bases between. The CDR3 is 16 residues long.

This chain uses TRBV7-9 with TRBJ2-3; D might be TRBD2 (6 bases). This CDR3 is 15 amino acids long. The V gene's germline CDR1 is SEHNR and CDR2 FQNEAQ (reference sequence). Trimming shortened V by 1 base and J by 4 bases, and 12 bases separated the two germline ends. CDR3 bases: TGTGCCAGCAGCTTAGGCGGGATGGGCGCAGATACGCAGTATTTT. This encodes CASSLGGMGADTQYF. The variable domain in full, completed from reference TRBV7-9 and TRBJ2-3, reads DTGVSQNPRHKITKRGQNVTFRCDPISEHNRLYWYRQTLGQGPEFLTYFQNEAQLEKSRLLSDRFSAERPKGSFSTLEIQRTEQGDSAMYLCASSLGGMGADTQYFGPGTRLTVL.

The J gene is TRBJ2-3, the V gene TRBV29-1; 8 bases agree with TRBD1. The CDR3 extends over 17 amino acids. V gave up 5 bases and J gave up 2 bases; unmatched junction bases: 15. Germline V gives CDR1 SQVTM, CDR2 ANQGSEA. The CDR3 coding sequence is TGCAGCGTTCAGGGGGCCGGGACATCAATAGCCACAGATACGCAGTATTTT. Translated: CSVQGAGTSIATDTQYF.